This T cell receptor (beta chain) emerged from a study of T cell repertoires in cytomegalovirus infection. Study overall: Carrying CMV and the relevant HLA type showed in public TCR beta signatures.

TCRdb redid the calling of the reads with MiXCR, one entry per CDR3 protein. Of about 740,000 distinct CDR3 sequences in the sample, 35% to 40% were seen once. V lost 3 bases to trimming and J lost 0 bases, with 22 bases between them. The CDR3 extends over 19 amino acids. CDR1 and CDR2 from the germline V gene are MDHEN and SYDVKM. This clonotype was counted only a few times. Its specificity is unknown. General observations from the study: The cumulative frequency of public TCR beta families identified carriers of CMV plus the relevant HLA. What dominated the ex vivo response were HLA-C-restricted CMV-specific TCR beta clonotypes.

The sequencing sample was made of PBMCs. The V and J genes are TRBV28 and TRBJ2-3; D unresolved. The source of this sequence is a human donor in good health (CMV status not recorded). Some clones in this sample may be carry-over from other donors' samples. This CDR3 is CASSFRTGTYYTSTDTQYF. The DNA of the CDR3 is TGTGCCAGCAGTTTCCGGACGGGTACATATTATACTAGCACAGATACGCAGTATTTT.